This T cell receptor (beta chain) was documented in a study of neurological immune-mediated disorders. Findings and caveats of the study: Association of the multiple sclerosis repertoire cluster with clinical or MRI features was not observed for any feature. Phylogenetically, 18 of 34 multiple sclerosis patients' repertoires fell into one related-CDR3 cluster, a possible signature.

cDNA was made by 5'RACE with 10-nucleotide random UMIs. Each CDR3 protein gets one entry after TCRdb re-called the 5' RACE reads with MiXCR. The table includes tens of thousands of distinct CDR3 sequences, roughly 3.9% detected once. CDR3 size: 15 residues. Trimming removed 3 bases from V and 4 bases from J, with 15 bases in between. Germline V gene lookup returns CDR1 MGHRA and CDR2 YSYEKL. This clonotype was recorded at least ten times. Its antigen remains unknown. The V call is TRBV4-1, the J call TRBJ1-2; D not resolved. The TCR sequence derives from a man aged 25-45 years with multiple sclerosis. Material for sequencing was PBMCs. The CDR3 nucleotides read TGCGCCAGCAGCCAGATCGGTGGCAGTGTCTATGGCTACACCTTC. The encoded protein is CASSQIGGSVYGYTF.